The sequence of this T cell receptor (beta chain) was determined in a study of T cells in Graves' hyperthyroidism and ophthalmopathy (dated by TCRdb to the late 2010s). Turning to the overall study: Peripheral blood was sampled at the time of initial diagnosis, prior to any treatment. The 100 discovery patients were randomly split 7:3 into training and test sets. After blood sampling, hyperthyroidism patients were treated with methimazole at a starting dose of 30 mg daily, and ophthalmopathy patients were treated with high-dose intravenous methylprednisolone. The study also compared thyroid tissue and blood T-cell repertoires from several Graves' hyperthyroidism patients. To identify distinguishing TCR V-J signatures, a discovery cohort of 100 patients was used, comprising 43 with Graves' ophthalmopathy and around 60 with stable Graves' hyperthyroidism. Prospective prediction of ophthalmopathy was tested in an independent validation cohort of approximately 18 hyperthyroidism patients and 17 patients who later progressed to ophthalmopathy. TCR Vbeta CDR3 sequencing of approximately 140 peripheral blood samples (around 45 ophthalmopathy, around 80 hyperthyroidism and approximately 17 progressor patients) is reported in the paper. Study-wide conclusions, independent of this receptor: In validation, progression to ophthalmopathy was predicted by the model with more than 65% sensitivity and roughly 76% specificity, a median of roughly six months before onset. Most expanded thyroid clonotypes (frequency above 0.001) were also detected in blood, a finding suggesting that blood repertoires may reflect thyroid immune responses. Sample size was not statistically predetermined, and blinding of investigators to group allocation was not performed. Ophthalmopathy was separated from stable hyperthyroidism by a 13 V-J signature model, with approximately 85% sensitivity and about 81% specificity obtained in cross-validation and 80%/75% obtained in testing.

This clonotype was recorded only once. It lacks a known antigen. Per-nucleotide qualities are absent, and no much larger clonotype sits a single base away. One read alone lends weak support. A patient counted as having stable Graves' hyperthyroidism if no progression to ophthalmopathy occurred over 18 months of follow-up. Hyperthyroidism patients were newly diagnosed, with disease duration under 2 months, and aged 18 to 65 years. The study excluded patients with uncontrolled infections, other autoimmune diseases, pregnancy or lactation. Diagnoses were based on clinical symptoms, serum thyroxine and TRAb, thyroid ultrasound and orbital computed tomography. Ficoll-Paque density gradient centrifugation was used to isolate PBMCs from 10 ml of fresh peripheral blood. Total RNA was extracted with Trizol reagent, and quality was checked on an Agilent 2100 Bioanalyzer. From cysteine to phenylalanine, the CDR3 is 19 amino acids long. Only the CDR3 DNA is retained, 57 bases long and in frame from the first base. Unmatched junction bases come to 9, with V trimmed by 0 bases and J by 0 bases. CDR1 and CDR2 are drawn from the germline V gene: SGHRS, YFSETQ.

The TCR beta CDR3 regions were amplified from RNA transcripts. A first-round RT-PCR of the TCR CDR3 used the HTBI primer set with the Qiagen OneStep RT-PCR kit. Libraries were constructed in a second round of multiplex PCR, after which size selection and purification were performed. Libraries were sequenced paired-end with 100 bp reads on an Illumina HiSeq2000. For the original study's pipeline: SOAPnuke was used to process the raw data, removing reads that contained adapters or uncalled bases, had a mean Phred below 15, or lacked an exact match to the constant primer or identifier. COPE v1.2.5 was used to merge high-quality paired reads, and clonotypes were defined as unique nucleotide sequences. MiTCR v1.1 was used to align the clonotypes against IMGT TRBV, TRBD and TRBJ reference segments. Only V-J combinations with frequency above 0.0001, covering about 99% of repertoires, were analysed. The TCS score was defined as F50 (clonal expansion) divided by E x V (chaos), with BLOSUM62-based TCRdist calculated between CDR3 peptides within each V-J. Welch's t-statistics and random forest reduced fewer than 600 V-J features to some 14, which were used in a naive Bayes classifier (R e1071). The public reads were reprocessed in TCRdb via fastp at Q25 and MiXCR, keeping in-frame beta chains. Each record represents a unique CDR3 protein, reported with the most common genes and DNA among its rows. The V and J calls and clone size are TCRdb's, not the authors'. The sample includes around 450,000 distinct CDR3 sequences, with around a sixth observed a single time. The ten largest clones represent just under 8% of the sample.

The sequenced sample consisted of blood. The TCR originated in a woman aged 18-29 years with Graves' hyperthyroidism. The rearrangement combines TRBV5-1 with TRBJ1-4, and 9 junction bases match TRBD1. This receptor carries the CDR3 CASSLDKWGQGSTNEKLFF. The nucleotides are TGCGCCAGCAGCTTGGATAAGTGGGGACAGGGTTCAACTAATGAAAAACTGTTTTTT.